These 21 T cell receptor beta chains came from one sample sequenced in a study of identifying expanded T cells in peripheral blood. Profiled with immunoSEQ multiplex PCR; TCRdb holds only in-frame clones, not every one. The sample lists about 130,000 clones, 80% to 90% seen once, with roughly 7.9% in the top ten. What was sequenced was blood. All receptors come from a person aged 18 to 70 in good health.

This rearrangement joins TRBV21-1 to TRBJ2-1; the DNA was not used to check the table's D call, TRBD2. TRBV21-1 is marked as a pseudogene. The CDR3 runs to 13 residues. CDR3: CAPLAATYNEQFF. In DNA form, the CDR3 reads TGTGCCCCACTAGCGGCTACCTACAATGAGCAGTTCTTC.

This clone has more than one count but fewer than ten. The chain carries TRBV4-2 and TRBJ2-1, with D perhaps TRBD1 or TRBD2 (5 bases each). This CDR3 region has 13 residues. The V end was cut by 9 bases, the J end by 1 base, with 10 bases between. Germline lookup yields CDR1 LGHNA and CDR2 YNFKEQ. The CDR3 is CASRDGSYNEQFF. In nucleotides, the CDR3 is TGTGCCAGTCGGGACGGTTCCTACAATGAGCAGTTCTTC.

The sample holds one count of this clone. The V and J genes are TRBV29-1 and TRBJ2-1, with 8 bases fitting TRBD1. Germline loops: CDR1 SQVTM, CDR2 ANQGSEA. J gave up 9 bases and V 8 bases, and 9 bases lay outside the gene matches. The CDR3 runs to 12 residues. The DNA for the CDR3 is TGCAGCTCGGACAGGGAAGGGGGTGAGCAGTTCTTC. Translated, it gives CSSDREGGEQFF.

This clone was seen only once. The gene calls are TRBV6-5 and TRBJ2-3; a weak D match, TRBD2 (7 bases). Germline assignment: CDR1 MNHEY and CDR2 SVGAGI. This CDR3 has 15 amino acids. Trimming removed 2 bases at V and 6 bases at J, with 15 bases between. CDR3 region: CASSYKGGRVDTQYF. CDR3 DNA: TGTGCCAGCAGTTACAAGGGGGGGCGGGTGGATACGCAGTATTTT.

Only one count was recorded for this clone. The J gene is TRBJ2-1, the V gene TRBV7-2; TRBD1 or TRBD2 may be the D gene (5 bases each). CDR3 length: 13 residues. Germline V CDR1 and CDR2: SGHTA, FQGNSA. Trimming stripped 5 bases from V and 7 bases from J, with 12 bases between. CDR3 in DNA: TGTGCCAGCAGCCTCGGGGCTGTGAATGAGCAGTTCTTC. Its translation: CASSLGAVNEQFF.

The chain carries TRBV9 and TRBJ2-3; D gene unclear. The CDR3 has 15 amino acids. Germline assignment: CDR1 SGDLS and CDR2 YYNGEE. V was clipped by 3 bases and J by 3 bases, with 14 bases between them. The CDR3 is CASSADPPWTDTQYF. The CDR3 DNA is TGTGCCAGCAGCGCGGACCCTCCTTGGACAGATACGCAGTATTTT. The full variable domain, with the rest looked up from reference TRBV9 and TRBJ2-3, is DSGVTQTPKHLITATGQRVTLRCSPRSGDLSVYWYQQSLDQGLQFLIQYYNGEERAKGNILERFSAQQFPDLHSELNLSSLELGDSALYFCASSADPPWTDTQYFGPGTRLTVL.

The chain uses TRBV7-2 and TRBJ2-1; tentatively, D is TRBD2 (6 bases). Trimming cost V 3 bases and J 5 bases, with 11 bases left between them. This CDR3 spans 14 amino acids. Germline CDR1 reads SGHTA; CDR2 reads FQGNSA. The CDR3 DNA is TGTGCCAGCAGCTTGTTTGGCGGGAACAATGAGCAGTTCTTC. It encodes CASSLFGGNNEQFF.

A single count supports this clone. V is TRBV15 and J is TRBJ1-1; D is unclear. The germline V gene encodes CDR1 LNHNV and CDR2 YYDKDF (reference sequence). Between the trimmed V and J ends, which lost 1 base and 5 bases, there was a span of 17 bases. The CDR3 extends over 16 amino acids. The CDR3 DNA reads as TGTGCCACCAGCAGAGGATGGCTCAGTATGAGGACTGAAGCTTTCTTT. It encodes CATSRGWLSMRTEAFF.

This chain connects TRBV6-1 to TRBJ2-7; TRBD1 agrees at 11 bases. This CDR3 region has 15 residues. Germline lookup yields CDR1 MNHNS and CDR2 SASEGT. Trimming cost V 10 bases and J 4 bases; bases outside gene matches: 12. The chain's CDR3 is CATSPTGTGGYEQYF. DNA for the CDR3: TGTGCCACGTCCCCGACCGGGACAGGGGGGTACGAGCAGTACTTC.

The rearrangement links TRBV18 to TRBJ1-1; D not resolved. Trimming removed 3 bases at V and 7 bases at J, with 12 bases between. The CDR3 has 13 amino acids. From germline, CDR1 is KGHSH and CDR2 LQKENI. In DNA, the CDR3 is TGTGCCAGCTCACCTACGGGTGGGTTTGAAGCTTTCTTT. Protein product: CASSPTGGFEAFF.

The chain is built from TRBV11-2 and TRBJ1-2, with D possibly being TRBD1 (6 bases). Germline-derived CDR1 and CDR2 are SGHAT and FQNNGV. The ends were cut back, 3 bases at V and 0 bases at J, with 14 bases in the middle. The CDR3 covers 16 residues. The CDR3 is CASSFAGGLTNYGYTF. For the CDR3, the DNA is TGTGCCAGCAGCTTCGCCGGGGGCCTTACTAACTATGGCTACACCTTC.

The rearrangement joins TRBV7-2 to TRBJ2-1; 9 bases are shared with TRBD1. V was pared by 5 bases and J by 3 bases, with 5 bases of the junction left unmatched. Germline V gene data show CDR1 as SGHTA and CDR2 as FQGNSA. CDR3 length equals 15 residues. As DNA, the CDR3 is TGTGCCAGCAGCATGGGACAGGGTTTCTACAATGAGCAGTTCTTC. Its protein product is CASSMGQGFYNEQFF. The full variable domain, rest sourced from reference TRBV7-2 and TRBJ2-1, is GAGVSQSPSNKVTEKGKDVELRCDPISGHTALYWYRQSLGQGLEFLIYFQGNSAPDKSGLPSDRFSAERTGGSVSTLTIQRTQQEDSAVYLCASSMGQGFYNEQFFGPGTRLTVL.

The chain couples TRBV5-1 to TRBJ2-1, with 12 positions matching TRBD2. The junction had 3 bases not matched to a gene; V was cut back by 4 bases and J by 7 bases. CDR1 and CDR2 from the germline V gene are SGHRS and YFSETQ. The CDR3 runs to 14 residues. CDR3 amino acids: CASSQGLAGNEQFF. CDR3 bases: TGCGCCAGCAGCCAAGGACTAGCGGGGAATGAGCAGTTCTTC.

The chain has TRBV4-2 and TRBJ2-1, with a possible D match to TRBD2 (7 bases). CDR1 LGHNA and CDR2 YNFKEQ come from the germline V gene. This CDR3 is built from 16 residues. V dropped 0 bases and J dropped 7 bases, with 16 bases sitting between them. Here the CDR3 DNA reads TGTGCCAGCAGCCAAGATCTGGGGGGGGCCTCAAATGAGCAGTTCTTC. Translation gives CASSQDLGGASNEQFF.

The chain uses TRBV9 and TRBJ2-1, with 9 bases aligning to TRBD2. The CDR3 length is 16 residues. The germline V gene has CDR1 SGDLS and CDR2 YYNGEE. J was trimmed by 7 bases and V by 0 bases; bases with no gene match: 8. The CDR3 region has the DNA TGTGCCAGCAGCGTAGTCGGCGGGGGGGCCGGGAATGAGCAGTTCTTC. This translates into CASSVVGGGAGNEQFF.

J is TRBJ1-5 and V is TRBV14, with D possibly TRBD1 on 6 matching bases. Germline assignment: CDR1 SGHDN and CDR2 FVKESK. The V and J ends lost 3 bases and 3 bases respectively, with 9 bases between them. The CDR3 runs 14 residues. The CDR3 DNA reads TGTGCCAGCAGCCAGGGGGCGGTCAATCAGCCCCAGCATTTT. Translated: CASSQGAVNQPQHF.

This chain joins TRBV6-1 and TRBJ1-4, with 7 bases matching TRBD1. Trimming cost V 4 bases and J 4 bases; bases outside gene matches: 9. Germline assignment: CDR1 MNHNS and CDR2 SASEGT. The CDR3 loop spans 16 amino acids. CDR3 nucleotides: TGTGCCAGCAGTGTGGGACAGCGAGTAGTTAATGAAAAACTGTTTTTT. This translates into CASSVGQRVVNEKLFF.

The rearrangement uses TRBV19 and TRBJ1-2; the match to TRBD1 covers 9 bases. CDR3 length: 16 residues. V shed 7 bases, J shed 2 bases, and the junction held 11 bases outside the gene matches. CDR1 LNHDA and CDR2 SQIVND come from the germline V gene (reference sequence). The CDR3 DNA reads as TGTGCCAGTACCATCCCCGGGGACAGGGCCAACTATGGCTACACCTTC. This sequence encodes CASTIPGDRANYGYTF.

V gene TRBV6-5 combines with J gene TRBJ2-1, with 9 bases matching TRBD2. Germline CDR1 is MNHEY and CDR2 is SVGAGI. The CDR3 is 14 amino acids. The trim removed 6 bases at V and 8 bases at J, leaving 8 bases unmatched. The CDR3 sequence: CASRPLAGTDEQFF. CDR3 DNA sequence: TGTGCCAGCAGGCCTCTAGCGGGAACGGATGAGCAGTTCTTC.

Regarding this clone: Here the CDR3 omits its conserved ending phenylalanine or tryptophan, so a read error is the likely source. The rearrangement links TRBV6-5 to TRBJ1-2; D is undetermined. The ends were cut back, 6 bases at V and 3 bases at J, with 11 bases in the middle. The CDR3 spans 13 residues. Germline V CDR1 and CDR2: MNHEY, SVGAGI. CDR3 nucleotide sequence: TGTGCCAGCAGGTCGGCAGATTACTATGGCTACACCCTC. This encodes CASRSADYYGYTL.

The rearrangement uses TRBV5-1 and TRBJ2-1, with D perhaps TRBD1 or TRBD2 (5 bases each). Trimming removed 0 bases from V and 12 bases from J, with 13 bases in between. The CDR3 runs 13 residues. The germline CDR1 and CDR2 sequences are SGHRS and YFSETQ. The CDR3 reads CASSLGGGQGQFF. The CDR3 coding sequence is TGCGCCAGCAGCTTGGGTGGAGGCCAGGGGCAGTTCTTC. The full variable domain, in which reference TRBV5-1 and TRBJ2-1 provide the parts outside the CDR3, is KAGVTQTPRYLIKTRGQQVTLSCSPISGHRSVSWYQQTPGQGLQFLFEYFSETQRNKGNFPGRFSGRQFSNSRSEMNVSTLELGDSALYLCASSLGGGQGQFFGPGTRLTVL.